Below are 18 T cell receptor beta chains sequenced from a single sample in a study of blood T cell repertoires in COVID-19. Profiled with immunoSEQ multiplex PCR; TCRdb holds only in-frame clones, not every one. The data hold roughly 230,000 clones, with about 80% observed a single time. The sample consisted of PBMCs or T cells enriched from blood (not recorded which). These receptors originate from a man aged 50 or older who had recovered from COVID-19.

This clone was seen more than once but under ten times. The CDR3 is CASSAAPGTTEYF. DNA for the CDR3: TGTGCCAGCAGCGCCGCCCCCGGGACTACAGAGTACTTC. The J gene is TRBJ2-4, the V gene TRBV14; 7 bases are a match to TRBD2. The CDR3 runs to 13 residues. With V trimmed by 5 bases and J by 14 bases, 12 bases remained unmatched. Germline CDR1 SGHDN, CDR2 FVKESK.

This clone was seen a few times. This chain uses TRBV6-1 with TRBJ1-2; D perhaps matches TRBD1 (6 bases). The V gene lost 3 bases and the J gene lost 7 bases, with 15 bases spanning the gap. This CDR3 region has 14 residues. CDR1 MNHNS and CDR2 SASEGT come from the germline V gene. CDR3 sequence (DNA): TGTGCCAGCAGTGAGTGGACAGCCCGGGGTGGCTACACCTTC. Its translation: CASSEWTARGGYTF.

The V gene is TRBV5-1, the J gene TRBJ1-2; possibly TRBD1 for D (5 bases). Germline CDR1 and CDR2: SGHRS and YFSETQ. V was cut by 4 bases and J by 2 bases, with 12 bases left in between. The CDR3 is 14 residues long. CDR3 protein: CASSPTAGNYGYTF. For the CDR3, the DNA is TGCGCCAGCAGCCCTACGGCAGGGAACTATGGCTACACCTTC.

The gene calls are TRBV7-2 and TRBJ1-2; 9 positions match TRBD1. Germline V lookup: CDR1 SGHTA, CDR2 FQGNSA. Trimming cost V 1 base and J 7 bases; bases outside gene matches: 7. The CDR3 length is 15 residues. The CDR3 region is CASSLVGTGRLGYTF. DNA of the CDR3: TGTGCCAGCAGCTTAGTCGGGACAGGGAGGCTTGGCTACACCTTC. Full variable domain (rest looked up from reference TRBV7-2 and TRBJ1-2): GAGVSQSPSNKVTEKGKDVELRCDPISGHTALYWYRQSLGQGLEFLIYFQGNSAPDKSGLPSDRFSAERTGGSVSTLTIQRTQQEDSAVYLCASSLVGTGRLGYTFGSGTRLTVV.

The sample holds many counts of this clone. The CDR3 nucleotides read TGCGCCAGCAGGAACGGGGAGGTTTACTCACCCCTCCACTTT. Amino acid sequence: CASRNGEVYSPLHF. The rearrangement uses TRBV10-2 and TRBJ1-6; D is unclear. The V and J ends lost 6 bases and 10 bases respectively, with 16 bases between them. There are 14 residues in the CDR3. CDR1 is WSHSY, CDR2 SAAADI, per germline.

This clone has a single count. The chain has TRBV19 and TRBJ2-7, with D perhaps TRBD1 (6 bases). Trimming cost V 4 bases and J 0 bases, with 19 bases left between them. The CDR3 contains 17 residues. CDR1 and CDR2 from the germline V gene are LNHDA and SQIVND (reference sequence). CDR3 protein: CASSKVPGTLNSYEQYF. The CDR3 region has the DNA TGTGCCAGTAGTAAAGTCCCTGGGACACTTAACTCCTACGAGCAGTACTTC. Combining the CDR3 with reference TRBV19 and TRBJ2-7 gives the whole variable domain DGGITQSPKYLFRKEGQNVTLSCEQNLNHDAMYWYRQDPGQGLRLIYYSQIVNDFQKGDIAEGYSVSREKKESFPLTVTSAQKNPTAFYLCASSKVPGTLNSYEQYFGPGTRLTVT.

V usage is TRBV5-8 and J usage is TRBJ2-1, with 13 bases fitting TRBD2. Trimming took 2 bases from V and 1 from J; bases not matched to a gene: 6. Germline values: CDR1 SGHTS, CDR2 YDEGEE. The CDR3 contains 18 residues. The CDR3 DNA sequence: TGTGCCAGCAGCTTAACCGGGACTAGCGGGGCTTCCTACAATGAGCAGTTCTTC. This encodes CASSLTGTSGASYNEQFF.

The chain combines TRBV11-3 with TRBJ2-7; 10 bases match TRBD1. After removal of 5 bases from V and 4 bases from J, the junction contained 2 bases not matched to a gene. Germline CDR1 SGHNT, CDR2 YENEEA. The CDR3 length is 13 residues. Here the CDR3 DNA reads TGTGCCAGCAGCGTGGGACAGGGGTACGAGCAGTACTTC. This encodes CASSVGQGYEQYF.

The rearrangement joins TRBV2 to TRBJ1-6; no firm D call. V was shortened by 6 bases and J by 10 bases, with 16 bases between the two germline ends. CDR1 is SNHLY and CDR2 is FYNNEI in the germline V gene. The CDR3 is 14 amino acids. DNA for the CDR3: TGTGCCAGCAGGGTGGGAGGGAGCAGGTCACCCCTCCACTTT. Protein product: CASRVGGSRSPLHF.

The J gene is TRBJ2-1, the V gene TRBV19; 10 nucleotides line up with TRBD1. Germline CDR1 reads LNHDA; CDR2 reads SQIVND (reference sequence). CDR3 length equals 17 residues. V shed 5 bases and J 0 bases; nucleotides not matched to a gene: 7. The CDR3 sequence: CASSLRTGGVSYNEQFF. CDR3 sequence (DNA): TGTGCCAGTAGTTTACGGACAGGGGGTGTCTCCTACAATGAGCAGTTCTTC.

This clone appeared once. V is TRBV11-2 and J is TRBJ2-3; D may be TRBD2 (5 bases). V shed 1 base and J shed 2 bases, with 13 bases lying between them. CDR1 and CDR2 from the germline V gene are SGHAT and FQNNGV. The CDR3 has 16 amino acids. This chain's CDR3 is CASSLGGNWVTDTQYF. The CDR3 DNA follows: TGTGCCAGCAGCTTAGGAGGGAATTGGGTCACAGATACGCAGTATTTT.

The gene calls are TRBV5-1 and TRBJ1-5; possible D gene TRBD1, 6 bases. The CDR3 totals 15 residues. Trimming took 0 bases from V and 7 from J, leaving 14 bases between them. Germline loops: CDR1 SGHRS, CDR2 YFSETQ. As DNA, the CDR3 is TGCGCCAGCAGCTTGGCGGGGGGCGACATCCAGCCCCAGCATTTT. Amino acid sequence: CASSLAGGDIQPQHF.

This clone has only one observation. The chain has TRBV5-1 and TRBJ1-2, with D maybe TRBD1 (5 bases). The V gene's germline CDR1 is SGHRS and CDR2 YFSETQ. CDR3 size: 15 residues. V was shortened by 5 bases and J by 3 bases, with 17 bases between the two germline ends. The CDR3 sequence: CASRPPGGVDYGYTF. The CDR3 bases are TGCGCCAGCAGACCCCCCGGGGGAGTCGACTATGGCTACACCTTC.

The gene calls are TRBV27 and TRBJ2-5, with 9 positions matching TRBD1. This CDR3 has 13 amino acids. The V gene end was trimmed by 3 bases and the J gene end by 5 bases; junction bases not matched to a gene: 1. Per the germline V gene, CDR1 is MNHEY and CDR2 is SMNVEV (reference sequence). The CDR3 loop is CASSFGQGETQYF. In nucleotides, the CDR3 is TGTGCCAGCAGTTTTGGACAGGGGGAGACCCAGTACTTC.

The chain uses TRBV4-3 and TRBJ2-5; D uncertain. The CDR3 sequence is 15 residues long. The V gene's germline CDR1 is LGHNA and CDR2 YSLEER. Trimming removed 1 base from V and 0 bases from J, with 9 bases in between. CDR3 DNA: TGCGCCAGCAGCCAAGGTGGCGGAAACCAAGAGACCCAGTACTTC. It is translated as CASSQGGGNQETQYF.

The chain links TRBV11-2 to TRBJ2-1; 8 bases map to TRBD2. Germline-derived CDR1 and CDR2 are SGHAT and FQNNGV. V shed 5 bases, J shed 6 bases, and the junction held 6 bases outside the gene matches. The CDR3 covers 14 residues. CDR3 protein: CASSPSGPLNEQFF. In nucleotides, the CDR3 is TGTGCCAGCAGCCCTAGCGGGCCTCTCAATGAGCAGTTCTTC.

V gene TRBV9 combines with J gene TRBJ2-3, with a tentative D call TRBD2 (5 bases). Trimming removed 3 bases from V and 9 bases from J, with 14 bases in between. This CDR3 contains 13 residues. Germline V gives CDR1 SGDLS, CDR2 YYNGEE. The CDR3 region has the DNA TGTGCCAGCAGCGGAGAAACAGCGGAGACGCAGTATTTT. As protein: CASSGETAETQYF. Using reference TRBV9 and TRBJ2-3 for the parts outside the CDR3, the full variable domain is DSGVTQTPKHLITATGQRVTLRCSPRSGDLSVYWYQQSLDQGLQFLIQYYNGEERAKGNILERFSAQQFPDLHSELNLSSLELGDSALYFCASSGETAETQYFGPGTRLTVL.

As concerns this clone: The identical CDR3 is also encoded by other nucleotide sequences in the sample. V and J are TRBV5-1 and TRBJ2-7, with a weak D call TRBD2 (6 bases). With 4 bases removed from V and 3 bases from J, the gap between germline ends came to 11 bases. Germline values: CDR1 SGHRS, CDR2 YFSETQ. This CDR3 has 13 amino acids. CDR3 DNA sequence: TGCGCCAGCAGCCCGGGACTGAACTACGAGCAGTACTTC. Its protein product is CASSPGLNYEQYF.